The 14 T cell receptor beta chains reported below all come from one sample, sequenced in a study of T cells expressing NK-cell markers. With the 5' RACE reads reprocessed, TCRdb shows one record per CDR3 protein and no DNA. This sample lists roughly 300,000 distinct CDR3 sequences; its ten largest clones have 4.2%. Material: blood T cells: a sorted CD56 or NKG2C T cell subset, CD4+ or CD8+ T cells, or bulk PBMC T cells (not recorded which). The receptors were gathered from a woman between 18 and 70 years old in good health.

CDR3 sequence reads: CASSGTGLDSYNSPLHF. The V call is TRBV27, the J call TRBJ1-6; there is no DNA to check the TCRdb D call of TRBD1. The CDR3 contains 17 residues. Germline values: CDR1 MNHEY, CDR2 SMNVEV (reference sequence).

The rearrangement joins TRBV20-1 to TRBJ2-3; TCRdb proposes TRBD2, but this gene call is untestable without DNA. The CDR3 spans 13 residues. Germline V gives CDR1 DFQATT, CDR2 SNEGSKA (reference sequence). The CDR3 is CSARPSYTDTQYF.

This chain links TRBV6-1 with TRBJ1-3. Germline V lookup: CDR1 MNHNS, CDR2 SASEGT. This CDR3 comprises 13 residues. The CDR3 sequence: CASSIQGGNTIYF.

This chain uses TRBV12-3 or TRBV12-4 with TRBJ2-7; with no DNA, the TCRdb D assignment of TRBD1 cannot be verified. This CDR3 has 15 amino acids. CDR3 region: CASTIAGTGAYEQYF.

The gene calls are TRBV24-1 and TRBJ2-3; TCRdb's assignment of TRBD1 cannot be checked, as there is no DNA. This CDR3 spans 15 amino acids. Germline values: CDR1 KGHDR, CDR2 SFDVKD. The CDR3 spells CATSDAQGSADTQYF.

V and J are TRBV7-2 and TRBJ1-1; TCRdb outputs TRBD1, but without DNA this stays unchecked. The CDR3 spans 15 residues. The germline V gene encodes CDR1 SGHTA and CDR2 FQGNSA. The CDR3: CASSFQGGTIPEAFF.

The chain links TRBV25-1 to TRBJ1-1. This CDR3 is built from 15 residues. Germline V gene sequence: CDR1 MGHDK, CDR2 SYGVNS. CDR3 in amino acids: CASSDVSSLNTEAFF.

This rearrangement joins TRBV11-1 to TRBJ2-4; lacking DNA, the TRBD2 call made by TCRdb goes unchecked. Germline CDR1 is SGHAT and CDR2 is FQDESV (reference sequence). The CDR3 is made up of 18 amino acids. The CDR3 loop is CASSRDLSRALAKNIQYF.

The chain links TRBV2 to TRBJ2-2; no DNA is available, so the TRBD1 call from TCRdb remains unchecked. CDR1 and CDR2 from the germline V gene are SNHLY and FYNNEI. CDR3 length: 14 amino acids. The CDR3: CASRAGQNTGELFF.

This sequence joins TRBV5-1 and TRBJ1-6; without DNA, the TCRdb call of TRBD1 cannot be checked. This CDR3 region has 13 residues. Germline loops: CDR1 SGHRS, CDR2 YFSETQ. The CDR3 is CASSTGVGSPLHF.

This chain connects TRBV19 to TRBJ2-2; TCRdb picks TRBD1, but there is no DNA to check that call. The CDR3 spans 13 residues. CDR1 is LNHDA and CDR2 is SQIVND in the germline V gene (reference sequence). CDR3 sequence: CASKGTNTGELFF.

Here the CDR3 reads CASSIADYGYTF. V and J are TRBV5-1 and TRBJ1-2. The CDR3 is 12 amino acids. Germline lookup yields CDR1 SGHRS and CDR2 YFSETQ.

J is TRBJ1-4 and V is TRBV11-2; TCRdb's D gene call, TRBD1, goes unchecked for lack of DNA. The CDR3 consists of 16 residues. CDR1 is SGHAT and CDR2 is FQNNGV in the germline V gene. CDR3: CASSLRAGPTNEKLFF.

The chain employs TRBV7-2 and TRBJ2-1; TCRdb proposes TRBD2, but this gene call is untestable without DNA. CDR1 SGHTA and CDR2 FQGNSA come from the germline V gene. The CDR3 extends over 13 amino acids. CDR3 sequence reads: CASSWDGDLEQFF.